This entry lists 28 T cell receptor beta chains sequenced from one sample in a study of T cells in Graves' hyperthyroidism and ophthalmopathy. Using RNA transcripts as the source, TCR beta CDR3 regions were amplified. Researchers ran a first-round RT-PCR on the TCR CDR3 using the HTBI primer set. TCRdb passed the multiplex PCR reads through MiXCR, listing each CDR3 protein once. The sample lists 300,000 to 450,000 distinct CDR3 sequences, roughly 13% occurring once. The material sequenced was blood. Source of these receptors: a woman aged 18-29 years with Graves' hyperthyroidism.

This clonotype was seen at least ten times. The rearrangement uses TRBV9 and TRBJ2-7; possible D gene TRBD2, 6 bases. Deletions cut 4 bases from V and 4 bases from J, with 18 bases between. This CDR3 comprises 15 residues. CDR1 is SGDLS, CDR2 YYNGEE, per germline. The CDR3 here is CASSPFGGYGYEQYF. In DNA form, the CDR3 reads TGTGCCAGCAGCCCCTTTGGAGGGTACGGATACGAGCAGTACTTC.

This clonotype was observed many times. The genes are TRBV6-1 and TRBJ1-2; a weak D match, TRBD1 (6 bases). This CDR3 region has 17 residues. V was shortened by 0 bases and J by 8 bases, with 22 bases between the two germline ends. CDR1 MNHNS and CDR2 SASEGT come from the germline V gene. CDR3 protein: CASSEATSSGGALGYTF. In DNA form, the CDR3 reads TGTGCCAGCAGTGAAGCGACCTCTTCCGGGGGCGCATTAGGCTACACCTTC.

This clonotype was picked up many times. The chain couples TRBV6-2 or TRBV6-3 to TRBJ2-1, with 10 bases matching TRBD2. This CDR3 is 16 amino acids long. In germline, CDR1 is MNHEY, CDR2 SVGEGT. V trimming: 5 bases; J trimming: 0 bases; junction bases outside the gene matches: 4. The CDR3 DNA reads TGTGCCAGCAGTACGGAGCGGGAGGGCTCCTACAATGAGCAGTTCTTC. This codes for CASSTEREGSYNEQFF.

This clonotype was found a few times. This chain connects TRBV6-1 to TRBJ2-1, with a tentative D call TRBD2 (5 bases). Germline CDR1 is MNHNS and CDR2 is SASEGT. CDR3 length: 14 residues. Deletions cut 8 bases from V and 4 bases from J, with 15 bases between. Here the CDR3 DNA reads TGTGCCAGCGCCCCGGGCGGGCTTTACAATGAGCAGTTCTTC. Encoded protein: CASAPGGLYNEQFF.

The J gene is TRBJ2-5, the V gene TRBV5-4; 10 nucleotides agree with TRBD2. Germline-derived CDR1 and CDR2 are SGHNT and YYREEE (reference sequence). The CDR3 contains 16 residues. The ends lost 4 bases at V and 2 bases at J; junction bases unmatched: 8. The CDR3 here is CASSPRASGGQETQYF. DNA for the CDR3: TGTGCCAGCAGCCCTAGGGCTAGCGGGGGTCAAGAGACCCAGTACTTC.

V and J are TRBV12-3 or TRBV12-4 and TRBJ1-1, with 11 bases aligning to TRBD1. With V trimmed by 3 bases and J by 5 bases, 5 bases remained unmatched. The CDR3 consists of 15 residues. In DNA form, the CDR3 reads TGTGCCAGCAGTTTGCGTTGGGACAGGGGGACTGAAGCTTTCTTT. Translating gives CASSLRWDRGTEAFF.

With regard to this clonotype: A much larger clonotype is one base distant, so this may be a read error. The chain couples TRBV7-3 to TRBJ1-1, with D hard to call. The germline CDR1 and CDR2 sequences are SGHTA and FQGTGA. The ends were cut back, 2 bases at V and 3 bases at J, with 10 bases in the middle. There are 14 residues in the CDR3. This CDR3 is CASSLGRDDTEAFF. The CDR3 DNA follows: TGTGCCAGCAGCTTAGGCCGGGATGACACTGAAGCTTTCTTT.

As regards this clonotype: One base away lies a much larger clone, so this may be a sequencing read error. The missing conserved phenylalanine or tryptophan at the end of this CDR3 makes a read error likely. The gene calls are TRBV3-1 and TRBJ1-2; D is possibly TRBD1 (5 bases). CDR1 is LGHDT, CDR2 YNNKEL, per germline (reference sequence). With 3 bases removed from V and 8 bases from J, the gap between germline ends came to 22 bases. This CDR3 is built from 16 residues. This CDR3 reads CASSHPNAGTRRGYTI. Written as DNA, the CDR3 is TGTGCCAGCAGCCACCCTAACGCAGGGACGCGTCGGGGCTACACCATC.

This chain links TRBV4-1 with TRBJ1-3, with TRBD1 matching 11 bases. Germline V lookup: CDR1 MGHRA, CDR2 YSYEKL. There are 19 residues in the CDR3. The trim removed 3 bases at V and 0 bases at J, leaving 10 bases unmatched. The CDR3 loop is CASSQKTGQGANSGNTIYF. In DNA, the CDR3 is TGCGCCAGCAGCCAGAAAACCGGACAGGGGGCAAACTCTGGAAACACCATATATTTT.

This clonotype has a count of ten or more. The CDR3 DNA follows: TGTGCCAGCAGTCCTCGGGCTAGCGGCTACAATGAGCAGTTCTTC. Its translation is CASSPRASGYNEQFF. The chain recombines TRBV27 with TRBJ2-1, with 7 bases matching TRBD2. There are 15 residues in the CDR3. Germline V gene sequence: CDR1 MNHEY, CDR2 SMNVEV (reference sequence). Trimming cost V 5 bases and J 3 bases; bases outside gene matches: 7.

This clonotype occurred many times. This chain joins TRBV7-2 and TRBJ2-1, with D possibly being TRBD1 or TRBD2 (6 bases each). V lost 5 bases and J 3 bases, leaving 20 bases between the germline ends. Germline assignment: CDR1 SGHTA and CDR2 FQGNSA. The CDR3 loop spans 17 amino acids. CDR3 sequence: CASSPIGGLLIYNEQFF. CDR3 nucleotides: TGTGCCAGCAGCCCCATAGGGGGACTCCTAATCTACAATGAGCAGTTCTTC. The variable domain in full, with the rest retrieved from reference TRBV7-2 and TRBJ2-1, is GAGVSQSPSNKVTEKGKDVELRCDPISGHTALYWYRQSLGQGLEFLIYFQGNSAPDKSGLPSDRFSAERTGGSVSTLTIQRTQQEDSAVYLCASSPIGGLLIYNEQFFGPGTRLTVL.

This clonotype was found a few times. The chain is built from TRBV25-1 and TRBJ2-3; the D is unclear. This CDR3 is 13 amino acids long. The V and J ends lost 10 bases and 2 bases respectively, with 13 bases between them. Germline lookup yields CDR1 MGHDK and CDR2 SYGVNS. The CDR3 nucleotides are TGTGCCACCAGGTCCCCCATCACAGATACGCAGTATTTT. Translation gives CATRSPITDTQYF. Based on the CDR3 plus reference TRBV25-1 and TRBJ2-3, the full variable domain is EADIYQTPRYLVIGTGKKITLECSQTMGHDKMYWYQQDPGMELHLIHYSYGVNSTEKGDLSSESTVSRIRTEHFPLTLESARPSHTSQYLCATRSPITDTQYFGPGTRLTVL.

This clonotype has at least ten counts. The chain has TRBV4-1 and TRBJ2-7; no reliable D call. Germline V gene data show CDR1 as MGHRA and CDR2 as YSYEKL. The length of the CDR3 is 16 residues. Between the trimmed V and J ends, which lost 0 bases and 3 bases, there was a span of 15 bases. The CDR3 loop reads CASSQEPRGNSYEQYF. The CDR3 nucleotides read TGCGCCAGCAGCCAAGAACCCCGTGGGAACAGCTACGAGCAGTACTTC.

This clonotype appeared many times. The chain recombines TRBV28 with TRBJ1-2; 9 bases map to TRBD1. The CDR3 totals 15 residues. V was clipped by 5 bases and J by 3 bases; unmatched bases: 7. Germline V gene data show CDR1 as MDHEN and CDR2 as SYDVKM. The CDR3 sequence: CASSLRDRDYYGYTF. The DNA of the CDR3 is TGTGCCAGCAGTCTACGGGACAGGGACTACTATGGCTACACCTTC.

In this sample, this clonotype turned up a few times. CDR3 in DNA: TGTGCCACACCCAGGTTTGGAGAGGGCGGGGGCGAGCAGTACTTC. Translating gives CATPRFGEGGGEQYF. V and J are TRBV15 and TRBJ2-7; TRBD2 matches at 7 bases. Per germline, CDR1 LNHNV and CDR2 YYDKDF (reference sequence). The CDR3 length is 15 residues. With 9 bases clipped from V and 6 bases from J, the junction kept 17 bases outside the gene matches.

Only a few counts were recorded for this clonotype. This CDR3 is CASSAAVTGLKTQYF. The CDR3 region has the DNA TGTGCCAGCAGCGCCGCAGTCACAGGGCTAAAGACCCAGTACTTC. The V gene is TRBV7-2, the J gene TRBJ2-5; D might be TRBD1 (6 bases). From germline, CDR1 is SGHTA and CDR2 FQGNSA. The CDR3 extends over 15 amino acids. Trimming took 5 bases from V and 6 from J, leaving 19 bases between them.

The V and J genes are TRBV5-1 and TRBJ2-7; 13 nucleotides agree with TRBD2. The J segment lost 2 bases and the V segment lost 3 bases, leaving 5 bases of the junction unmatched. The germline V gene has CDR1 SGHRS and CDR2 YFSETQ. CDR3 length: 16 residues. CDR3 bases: TGCGCCAGCAGCTCCTGGACTAGCGGGGGTACCTACGAGCAGTACTTC. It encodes CASSSWTSGGTYEQYF.

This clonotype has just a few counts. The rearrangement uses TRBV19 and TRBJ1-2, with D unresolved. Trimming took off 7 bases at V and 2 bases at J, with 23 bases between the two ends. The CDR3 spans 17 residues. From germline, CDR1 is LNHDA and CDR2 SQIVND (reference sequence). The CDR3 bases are TGTGCCAGTAAAGGGAAAAAAGGGCAGCTCCACAACTATGGCTACACCTTC. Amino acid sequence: CASKGKKGQLHNYGYTF.

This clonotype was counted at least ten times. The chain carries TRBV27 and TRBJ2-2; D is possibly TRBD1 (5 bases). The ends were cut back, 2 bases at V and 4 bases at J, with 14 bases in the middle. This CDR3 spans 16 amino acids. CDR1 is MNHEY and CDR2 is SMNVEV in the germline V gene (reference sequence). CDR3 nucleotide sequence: TGTGCCAGCAGTTTAAGAGGCCAGGGTACCACCGGGGAGCTGTTTTTT. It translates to CASSLRGQGTTGELFF.

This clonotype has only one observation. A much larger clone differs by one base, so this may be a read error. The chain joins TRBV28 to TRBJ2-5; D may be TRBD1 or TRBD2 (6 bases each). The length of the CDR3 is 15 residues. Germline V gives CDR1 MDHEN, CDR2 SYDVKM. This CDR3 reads CAGRGGARTEETQYF. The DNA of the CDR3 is TGTGCCGGCAGGGGAGGAGCCCGGACAGAAGAGACCCAGTACTTC.

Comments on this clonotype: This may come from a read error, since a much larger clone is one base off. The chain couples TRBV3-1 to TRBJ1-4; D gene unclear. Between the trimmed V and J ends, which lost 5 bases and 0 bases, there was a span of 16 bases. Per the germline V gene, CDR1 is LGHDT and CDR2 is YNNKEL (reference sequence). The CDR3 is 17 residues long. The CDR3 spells CASSCGQLLATNEKLFF. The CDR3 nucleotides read TGTGCCAGCAGCTGTGGTCAGTTACTTGCAACTAATGAAAAACTGTTTTTT.

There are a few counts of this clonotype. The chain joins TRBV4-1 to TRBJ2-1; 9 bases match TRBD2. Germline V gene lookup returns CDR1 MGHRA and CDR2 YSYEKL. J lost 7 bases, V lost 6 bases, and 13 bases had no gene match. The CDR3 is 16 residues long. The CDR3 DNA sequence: TGCGCCAGCAGGGGAGTAGCGGGAGCCCCGGGGAATGAGCAGTTCTTC. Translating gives CASRGVAGAPGNEQFF.

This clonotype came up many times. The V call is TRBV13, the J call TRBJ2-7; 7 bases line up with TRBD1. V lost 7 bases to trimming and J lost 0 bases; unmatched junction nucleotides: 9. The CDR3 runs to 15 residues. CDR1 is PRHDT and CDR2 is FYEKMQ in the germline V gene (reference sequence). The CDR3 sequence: CASTVGQRSSYEQYF. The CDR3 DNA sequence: TGTGCCAGCACCGTGGGACAGAGGAGCTCCTACGAGCAGTACTTC.

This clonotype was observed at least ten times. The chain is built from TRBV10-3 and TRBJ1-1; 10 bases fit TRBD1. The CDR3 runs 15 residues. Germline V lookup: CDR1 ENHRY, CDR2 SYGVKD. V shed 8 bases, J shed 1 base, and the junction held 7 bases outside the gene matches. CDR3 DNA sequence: TGTGCCATCCGCCGGGACAGGGGCCGGAACACTGAAGCTTTCTTT. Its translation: CAIRRDRGRNTEAFF.

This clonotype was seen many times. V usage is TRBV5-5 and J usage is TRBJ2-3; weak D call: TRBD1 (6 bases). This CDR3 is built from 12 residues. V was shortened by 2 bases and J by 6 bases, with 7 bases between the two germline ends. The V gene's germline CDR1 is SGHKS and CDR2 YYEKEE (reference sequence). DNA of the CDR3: TGTGCCAGCAGCTTACAGGGTGATACGCAGTATTTT. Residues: CASSLQGDTQYF.

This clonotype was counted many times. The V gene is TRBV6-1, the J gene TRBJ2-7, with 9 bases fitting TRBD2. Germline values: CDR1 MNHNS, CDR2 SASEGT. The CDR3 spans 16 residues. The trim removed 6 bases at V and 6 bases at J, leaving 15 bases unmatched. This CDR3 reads CASSSYLAGGGSEQYF. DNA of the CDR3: TGTGCCAGCAGCTCTTACTTGGCGGGGGGGGGTAGCGAGCAGTACTTC.

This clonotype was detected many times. The CDR3 bases are TGCGCCAGCAGCTTGGAGGTTAGAGGGAACGAGCAGTACTTC. This encodes CASSLEVRGNEQYF. This sequence joins TRBV5-1 and TRBJ2-7; D may be TRBD2 (5 bases). Germline CDR1 and CDR2: SGHRS and YFSETQ. This CDR3 spans 14 amino acids. V lost 0 bases, J lost 5 bases, and 12 bases lay in between.

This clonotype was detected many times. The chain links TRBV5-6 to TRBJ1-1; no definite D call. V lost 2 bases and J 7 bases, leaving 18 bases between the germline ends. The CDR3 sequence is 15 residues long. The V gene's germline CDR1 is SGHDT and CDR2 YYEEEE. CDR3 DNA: TGTGCCAGCAGCTTTCGGGCTCCCGGTTTGATTGAAGCTTTCTTT. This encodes CASSFRAPGLIEAFF.